These 23 T cell receptor beta chains were all obtained from the same sample, sequenced in a study of tissue T cells after allogeneic stem cell transplantation. Assay used: immunoSEQ multiplex PCR; TCRdb lists only in-frame clones, some missing. The top ten hold around 8.5% of the sample, which has about 1,400 clones, around four fifths seen once. Source: blood, taken at autopsy. These receptors were taken from a male patient over 55 with steroid-refractory graft-versus-host disease after an allogeneic stem cell transplant. Some T cells may be graft donor cells.

V is TRBV7-6 and J is TRBJ2-1; 9 bases map to TRBD2. CDR1 SGHVS and CDR2 FNYEAQ come from the germline V gene. The CDR3 is 15 amino acids. J was trimmed by 7 bases and V by 6 bases; bases with no gene match: 10. CDR3 in DNA: TGTGCCAGCAGTCCAGCTAGCGGGGCTGGGAATGAGCAGTTCTTC. This sequence encodes CASSPASGAGNEQFF.

The gene calls are TRBV27 and TRBJ1-3; no firm D call. The germline gives CDR1 MNHEY, CDR2 SMNVEV (reference sequence). Trimming shortened V by 2 bases and J by 4 bases, and 9 bases separated the two germline ends. CDR3 size: 14 residues. The CDR3 nucleotides read TGTGCCAGCAGTTTAGCGGGTATCGGAAACACCATATATTTT. Translated: CASSLAGIGNTIYF.

J is TRBJ2-1 and V is TRBV27; D is uncertain. Trimming pared 7 bases from V and 0 bases from J, leaving 10 bases between. This CDR3 comprises 14 residues. The germline CDR1 and CDR2 sequences are MNHEY and SMNVEV (reference sequence). In nucleotides, the CDR3 is TGTGCCAGCACCCCGATAAGCTCCTACAATGAGCAGTTCTTC. Its translation is CASTPISSYNEQFF.

The genes are TRBV3-1 (or the pseudogene TRBV3-2) and TRBJ2-3; weak D call: TRBD2 (7 bases). V lost 4 bases and J 2 bases, leaving 16 bases between the germline ends. Germline loops: CDR1 LGHDT, CDR2 YNNKEL (reference sequence). This CDR3 comprises 16 residues. CDR3 DNA: TGTGCCAGCAGCCCAAGCTGGGGGGGGCCCACAGATACGCAGTATTTT. It codes for CASSPSWGGPTDTQYF.

The chain employs TRBV5-1 and TRBJ2-7; possibly TRBD2 for D (6 bases). The germline CDR1 and CDR2 sequences are SGHRS and YFSETQ. The CDR3 extends over 13 amino acids. V was shortened by 4 bases and J by 3 bases, with 11 bases between the two germline ends. CDR3 DNA sequence: TGCGCCAGCAGCGGGGACTCGCTCTACGAGCAGTACTTC. Translating gives CASSGDSLYEQYF.

This chain links TRBV30 with TRBJ1-2, with D tentatively TRBD1 (6 bases). The CDR3 length is 13 residues. CDR1 and CDR2 from the germline V gene are GTSNPN and SVGIG (reference sequence). V was cut by 3 bases and J by 7 bases, with 15 bases left in between. For the CDR3, the DNA is TGTGCCTGGAGCCGAGACAGGCCCCCTGGCTACACCTTC. Translating it yields CAWSRDRPPGYTF.

The V gene is TRBV3-1 (or the pseudogene TRBV3-2), the J gene TRBJ2-3, with D unresolved. V lost 2 bases and J lost 2, with 17 bases in between. Germline-derived CDR1 and CDR2 are LGHDT and YNNKEL (reference sequence). The CDR3 contains 17 residues. The CDR3 DNA follows: TGTGCCAGCAGCCAAAAAAACGTGTTAGGGCCCACAGATACGCAGTATTTT. The encoded protein is CASSQKNVLGPTDTQYF.

The chain combines TRBV7-8 with TRBJ2-6, with 8 bases identical to TRBD1. V trimming: 5 bases; J trimming: 3 bases; junction bases outside the gene matches: 12. Germline V gives CDR1 SGHVS, CDR2 FQNEAQ. The CDR3 has 18 amino acids. The CDR3 is CASSPRFRGRFGANVLTF. DNA for the CDR3: TGTGCCAGCAGCCCCCGGTTCAGGGGGCGGTTTGGGGCCAACGTCCTGACTTTC.

The chain employs TRBV7-9 and TRBJ2-1; D not certain. The length of the CDR3 is 15 residues. Germline CDR1 reads SEHNR; CDR2 reads FQNEAQ (reference sequence). Trimming took 3 bases from V and 5 from J, leaving 14 bases between them. CDR3 coding DNA: TGTGCCAGCAGCTTTGGGCCTCGGTTTGACAATGAGCAGTTCTTC. This sequence encodes CASSFGPRFDNEQFF.

The chain couples TRBV7-9 to TRBJ2-7, with 10 bases matching TRBD1. The CDR3 totals 16 residues. J lost 3 bases, V lost 0 bases, and 5 bases had no gene match. The V gene's germline CDR1 is SEHNR and CDR2 FQNEAQ (reference sequence). CDR3 nucleotides: TGTGCCAGCAGCTTAGCCCCGGGACAGGGGTACTACGAGCAGTACTTC. Protein sequence: CASSLAPGQGYYEQYF.

This clone was detected only a few times. The rearrangement joins TRBV5-4 to TRBJ2-7; weak D call: TRBD2 (5 bases). CDR1 is SGHNT, CDR2 YYREEE, per germline (reference sequence). V was shortened by 4 bases and J by 7 bases, with 15 bases between the two germline ends. The CDR3 is made up of 13 amino acids. The CDR3 nucleotides are TGTGCCAGCAGCCGCCGGAGGTTCGGGGAGCAGTACTTC. The encoded protein is CASSRRRFGEQYF.

The rearrangement joins TRBV12-3 or TRBV12-4 to TRBJ2-1; D remains unclear. The CDR3 has 12 amino acids. Trimming took off 2 bases at V and 8 bases at J, with 7 bases between the two ends. The CDR3 DNA is TGTGCCAGCAGTTTAATCGGAGATGAGCAGTTCTTC. It codes for CASSLIGDEQFF.

The chain combines TRBV6-5 with TRBJ1-1; 7 bases match TRBD1. CDR3 size: 15 residues. CDR1 and CDR2 from the germline V gene are MNHEY and SVGAGI. V dropped 9 bases and J dropped 0; count of bases not matched to a gene: 10. As DNA, the CDR3 is TGTGCCAGTGGGACAGCTAACTTCATGAACACTGAAGCTTTCTTT. Its translation: CASGTANFMNTEAFF.

This chain joins TRBV6-1 and TRBJ2-5; D gene uncertain. Germline CDR1 reads MNHNS; CDR2 reads SASEGT. V lost 3 bases and J 2 bases, leaving 13 bases between the germline ends. The CDR3 runs to 15 residues. This chain's CDR3 is CASSDITGGQETQYF. The CDR3 nucleotides read TGTGCCAGCAGTGATATCACCGGTGGTCAAGAGACCCAGTACTTC.

The chain recombines TRBV5-4 with TRBJ2-5; D is unclear. This CDR3 comprises 14 residues. The V end lost 0 bases, the J end lost 2 bases, and 8 bases lay between the germline ends. In germline, CDR1 is SGHNT, CDR2 YYREEE (reference sequence). The CDR3 nucleotides are TGTGCCAGCAGCTTGGCCGGCAGTCAAGAGACCCAGTACTTC. Translation gives CASSLAGSQETQYF.

This clone has a handful of counts. The V gene is TRBV2, the J gene TRBJ2-3; no firm D call. CDR3 length equals 12 residues. Trimming removed 6 bases at V and 2 bases at J, with 6 bases between. CDR1 is SNHLY, CDR2 FYNNEI, per germline. CDR3 nucleotide sequence: TGTGCCAGCAGGGCCCTCACAGATACGCAGTATTTT. Residues: CASRALTDTQYF.

CDR3 nucleotides: TGTGCCAGCAGTTACCTCACTGAAGCTTTCTTT. This sequence encodes CASSYLTEAFF. The rearrangement links TRBV6-2 or TRBV6-3 to TRBJ1-1, with D unclear. Germline-derived CDR1 and CDR2 are MNHEY and SVGEGT. CDR3 size: 11 residues. With 2 bases removed from V and 4 bases from J, the gap between germline ends came to 2 bases.

The chain has TRBV4-2 and TRBJ2-3, with 8 bases that match TRBD2. V shed 0 bases, J shed 0 bases, and the junction held 8 bases outside the gene matches. Germline V gene data show CDR1 as LGHNA and CDR2 as YNFKEQ. CDR3 size: 18 residues. In nucleotides, the CDR3 is TGTGCCAGCAGCCAAGATTTGCTCGGGGGGGAAAGCACAGATACGCAGTATTTT. Its protein product is CASSQDLLGGESTDTQYF.

The J gene is TRBJ2-4, the V gene TRBV5-6; D might be TRBD1 (5 bases). CDR1 and CDR2 (germline): SGHDT, YYEEEE. This CDR3 has 12 residues. V dropped 3 bases and J dropped 9 bases, with 10 bases sitting between them. CDR3 DNA: TGTGCCAGCAGCTGGGGAAGGGGCATTCAGTACTTC. This codes for CASSWGRGIQYF.

V and J are TRBV19 and TRBJ2-1, with D unclear. V lost 7 bases and J lost 9, with 19 bases in between. Germline-derived CDR1 and CDR2 are LNHDA and SQIVND (reference sequence). This CDR3 has 14 residues. The CDR3 DNA reads TGTGCCAGTACGGGCGAAGGGTGGTACGGTGAGCAGTTCTTC. Its translation is CASTGEGWYGEQFF.

This chain uses TRBV5-1 with TRBJ1-6; 8 bases line up with TRBD1. Germline V gene data show CDR1 as SGHRS and CDR2 as YFSETQ. V shed 0 bases, J shed 5 bases, and the junction held 4 bases outside the gene matches. The CDR3 has 16 residues. The chain's CDR3 is CASSLVPGQDNSPLHF. The CDR3 bases are TGCGCCAGCAGCTTGGTACCGGGACAGGATAATTCACCCCTCCACTTT.

This chain joins TRBV12-3 or TRBV12-4 and TRBJ1-1; D not certain. The V end lost 8 bases, the J end lost 6 bases, and 13 bases lay between the germline ends. The CDR3 sequence is 12 residues long. CDR3 in DNA: TGTGCCAGCGGACCGTGGGGAGCTGAAGCTTTCTTT. Translating it yields CASGPWGAEAFF.

In this sample, this clone turned up once. V is TRBV2 and J is TRBJ1-1; D call uncertain. The CDR3 sequence is 13 residues long. In germline, CDR1 is SNHLY, CDR2 FYNNEI. V was trimmed by 8 bases and J by 0 bases, leaving 10 bases between them. The CDR3 reads CASWKEMNTEAFF. The CDR3 DNA reads TGTGCCAGCTGGAAGGAGATGAACACTGAAGCTTTCTTT.